The 22 T cell receptor beta chains listed next were all sequenced from one sample in a study of technical replicates of blood from several donors. Assay used: immunoSEQ multiplex PCR; TCRdb lists only in-frame clones, some missing. There are about 81,000 clones in the sample; 75% to 90% occur only once, and roughly 4% lies in the top ten. The sequenced material came from PBMCs. Source of these receptors: a human donor in good health. Some clones in this sample may be carry-over from other donors' samples.

This clone occurred a few times. The chain recombines TRBV20-1 with TRBJ2-1, with TRBD2 identical over 7 bases. Germline V gene sequence: CDR1 DFQATT, CDR2 SNEGSKA (reference sequence). V trimming: 4 bases; J trimming: 10 bases; junction bases outside the gene matches: 4. The CDR3 is 11 amino acids. CDR3 region: CSATAGGEQFF. DNA for the CDR3: TGCAGTGCTACGGCCGGGGGGGAGCAGTTCTTC.

The rearrangement uses TRBV5-1 and TRBJ1-1, with a tentative D call TRBD1 (5 bases). Germline-derived CDR1 and CDR2 are SGHRS and YFSETQ. The length of the CDR3 is 15 residues. V was trimmed by 3 bases and J by 1 base, leaving 13 bases between them. The CDR3 DNA reads TGCGCCAGCAGCTGGAGCGGGGCCGAGAACACTGAAGCTTTCTTT. This translates into CASSWSGAENTEAFF.

The sample holds one count of this clone. The V and J genes are TRBV27 and TRBJ1-1, with D maybe TRBD1 (6 bases). The germline CDR1 and CDR2 sequences are MNHEY and SMNVEV (reference sequence). Trimming pared 1 base from V and 1 base from J, leaving 13 bases between. The CDR3 is made up of 16 amino acids. In DNA, the CDR3 is TGTGCCAGCAGTTTATATCCCAGGGGTTCGAACACTGAAGCTTTCTTT. As protein: CASSLYPRGSNTEAFF.

The chain carries TRBV7-3 and TRBJ2-1, with a weak D call TRBD2 (5 bases). V dropped 5 bases and J dropped 5 bases, with 13 bases sitting between them. Germline assignment: CDR1 SGHTA and CDR2 FQGTGA. CDR3 size: 14 residues. The CDR3 DNA sequence: TGTGCCAGCAGCCCGCGGCTAGCCGACAATGAGCAGTTCTTC. Its protein product is CASSPRLADNEQFF. The full variable domain, with the rest looked up from reference TRBV7-3 and TRBJ2-1, is GAGVSQTPSNKVTEKGKYVELRCDPISGHTALYWYRQSLGQGPEFLIYFQGTGAADDSGLPNDRFFAVRPEGSVSTLKIQRTERGDSAVYLCASSPRLADNEQFFGPGTRLTVL.

The CDR3 loop reads CASSPRGGTNEKLFF. CDR3 DNA: TGCGCCAGCAGCCCGCGGGGGGGGACTAATGAAAAACTGTTTTTT. The rearrangement joins TRBV5-1 to TRBJ1-4; D perhaps matches TRBD1 (5 bases). CDR1 and CDR2 from the germline V gene are SGHRS and YFSETQ. The length of the CDR3 is 15 residues. V was clipped by 4 bases and J by 2 bases, with 12 bases between them.

The chain combines TRBV11-3 with TRBJ1-1; 8 positions match TRBD1. With V trimmed by 1 base and J by 10 bases, 5 bases remained unmatched. CDR1 is SGHNT and CDR2 is YENEEA in the germline V gene. The CDR3 extends over 13 amino acids. CDR3 protein: CASSLGPDRGAFF. CDR3 in DNA: TGTGCCAGCAGCTTAGGCCCAGACAGGGGAGCTTTCTTT.

V usage is TRBV4-2 and J usage is TRBJ1-4, with D maybe TRBD1 (5 bases). The CDR3 consists of 16 residues. V was pared by 3 bases and J by 2 bases, with 13 bases between. CDR1 is LGHNA, CDR2 YNFKEQ, per germline. The CDR3 DNA sequence: TGTGCCAGCAGCCACGAGCCACGGGGGACTAATGAAAAACTGTTTTTT. Protein sequence: CASSHEPRGTNEKLFF.

In nucleotides, the CDR3 is TGTGCCAGTAGTATATCGAAGGGGAGGTTTTCGCCCCAGCATTTT. Translating gives CASSISKGRFSPQHF. The chain combines TRBV19 with TRBJ1-5; tentative D call: TRBD1 (5 bases). The CDR3 runs to 15 residues. Trimming took 2 bases from V and 9 from J, leaving 17 bases between them. Germline lookup yields CDR1 LNHDA and CDR2 SQIVND (reference sequence).

To note about this clone: Other DNA variants within this sample encode the same CDR3. V usage is TRBV7-9 and J usage is TRBJ1-4, with 9 nucleotides matching TRBD1. CDR1 and CDR2 (germline): SEHNR, FQNEAQ (reference sequence). This CDR3 has 14 amino acids. V was pared by 5 bases and J by 4 bases, with 2 bases of the junction left unmatched. The CDR3: CASSLGQGNEKLFF. The CDR3 DNA follows: TGTGCCAGCAGCCTGGGACAGGGTAATGAAAAACTGTTTTTT.

This rearrangement joins TRBV28 to TRBJ2-7; 7 bases agree with TRBD2. The CDR3 is 15 amino acids. V was pared by 7 bases and J by 4 bases, with 13 bases of the junction left unmatched. Germline V lookup: CDR1 MDHEN, CDR2 SYDVKM. CDR3 region: CASTPHAASGYEQYF. The CDR3 region has the DNA TGTGCCAGCACCCCCCACGCGGCTAGCGGATACGAGCAGTACTTC.

The chain carries TRBV7-3 and TRBJ2-7; TRBD2 agrees at 7 bases. V lost 2 bases to trimming and J lost 6 bases; unmatched junction nucleotides: 4. Germline V lookup: CDR1 SGHTA, CDR2 FQGTGA. The CDR3 extends over 13 amino acids. Here the CDR3 DNA reads TGTGCCAGCAGCTTAGCCAGGGAGGGCGAGCAGTACTTC. Its translation: CASSLAREGEQYF. The entire variable domain, with the rest obtained from reference TRBV7-3 and TRBJ2-7, is as follows: GAGVSQTPSNKVTEKGKYVELRCDPISGHTALYWYRQSLGQGPEFLIYFQGTGAADDSGLPNDRFFAVRPEGSVSTLKIQRTERGDSAVYLCASSLAREGEQYFGPGTRLTVT.

The rearrangement links TRBV6-5 to TRBJ2-1, with a possible D match to TRBD2 (5 bases). The germline CDR1 and CDR2 sequences are MNHEY and SVGAGI. The V end lost 3 bases, the J end lost 9 bases, and 6 bases lay between the germline ends. This CDR3 spans 11 amino acids. As DNA, the CDR3 is TGTGCCAGCAGTTATCGGGGTGAGCAGTTCTTC. It translates to CASSYRGEQFF.

The V call is TRBV29-1, the J call TRBJ2-2; a weak D match, TRBD1 (6 bases). V gave up 6 bases and J gave up 2 bases, with 13 bases separating them. Germline CDR1 is SQVTM and CDR2 is ANQGSEA. The CDR3 sequence is 14 residues long. CDR3 bases: TGCAGCGTAGAGAGGACAGCTAACACCGGGGAGCTGTTTTTT. Its translation is CSVERTANTGELFF.

The chain is built from TRBV5-8 and TRBJ2-1; D is perhaps TRBD2 (6 bases). Per the germline V gene, CDR1 is SGHTS and CDR2 is YDEGEE. This CDR3 has 17 amino acids. Trimming removed 0 bases at V and 1 base at J, with 14 bases between. DNA of the CDR3: TGTGCCAGCAGCTTGGCTGGGAATCTAGCGTCCTACAATGAGCAGTTCTTC. This sequence encodes CASSLAGNLASYNEQFF.

As for this clone: Other DNA sequences from this sample encode an identical CDR3 as well. The chain couples TRBV30 to TRBJ2-3, with D perhaps TRBD2 (7 bases). CDR1 GTSNPN and CDR2 SVGIG come from the germline V gene (reference sequence). Trimming cost V 7 bases and J 4 bases, with 21 bases left between them. The CDR3 is 15 residues long. The chain's CDR3 is CASPGDRGAPDTQYF. CDR3 nucleotide sequence: TGTGCCTCCCCAGGCGACCGGGGGGCACCAGATACGCAGTATTTT.

The chain links TRBV11-2 to TRBJ2-1; 12 bases fit TRBD2. The CDR3 extends over 14 amino acids. The V gene end was trimmed by 6 bases and the J gene end by 9 bases; junction bases not matched to a gene: 6. CDR1 and CDR2 (germline): SGHAT, FQNNGV. This CDR3 is CASRASGGASEQFF. The CDR3 DNA reads TGTGCCAGCAGAGCTAGCGGGGGGGCCAGTGAGCAGTTCTTC.

This clone is a singleton in its sample. CDR3 in amino acids: CSVGGGQTTIYNEQFF. The CDR3, as DNA: TGCAGCGTAGGCGGGGGGCAGACGACTATCTACAATGAGCAGTTCTTC. The chain employs TRBV29-1 and TRBJ2-1; 8 nucleotides agree with TRBD2. The V and J ends lost 6 bases and 3 bases, in that order; junction bases with no gene match: 13. This CDR3 has 16 residues. The germline V gene has CDR1 SQVTM and CDR2 ANQGSEA.

This chain uses TRBV5-6 with TRBJ2-2, with D maybe TRBD2 (6 bases). CDR1 and CDR2 (germline): SGHDT, YYEEEE. This CDR3 contains 16 residues. Trimming left V 2 bases short and J 3 bases short, with 14 bases between. The CDR3 coding sequence is TGTGCCAGCAGCTTTTATTCCAGGAGGGACACCGGGGAGCTGTTTTTT. Translated: CASSFYSRRDTGELFF.

The V gene is TRBV29-1, the J gene TRBJ1-2; no clear D. V was shortened by 4 bases and J by 4 bases, with 10 bases between the two germline ends. The CDR3 length is 12 residues. Germline CDR1 is SQVTM and CDR2 is ANQGSEA. CDR3 region: CSVGRESYGYTF. The DNA for the CDR3 is TGCAGCGTTGGTCGTGAGTCCTATGGCTACACCTTC.

This chain joins TRBV29-1 and TRBJ1-2, with TRBD1 identical over 7 bases. Trimming took 0 bases from V and 5 from J; bases not matched to a gene: 6. The germline V gene has CDR1 SQVTM and CDR2 ANQGSEA. The CDR3 totals 14 residues. CDR3 loop: CSVEDFGTVYGYTF. CDR3 nucleotide sequence: TGCAGCGTTGAAGATTTCGGGACAGTATATGGCTACACCTTC.

A word on this clone: A read error may account for a junction end that differs from germline. The gene calls are TRBV5-1 and TRBJ2-5; possible D gene TRBD1, 6 bases. The germline CDR1 and CDR2 sequences are SGHRS and YFSETQ. The CDR3 is 16 residues long. The CDR3 DNA reads TGCGCCAGCAGGTTGGGGGCTTCCAGGGTACAAGAGACCCAGTACTTC. As protein: CASRLGASRVQETQYF.

The rearrangement uses TRBV7-2 and TRBJ2-1; tentatively, D is TRBD1 (5 bases). CDR3 size: 14 residues. Germline lookup yields CDR1 SGHTA and CDR2 FQGNSA. V shed 4 bases and J shed 3 bases, with 10 bases lying between them. The CDR3 DNA sequence: TGTGCCAGCAGCTCCAGCACAGGCTACAATGAGCAGTTCTTC. Translating it yields CASSSSTGYNEQFF.